This T cell receptor beta chain was retrieved from a study of T cell responses to AZD1222 COVID-19 vaccine. Whole-study findings and limits: Increased Spike-specific TCR breadth and depth were observed after two AZD1222 doses.

Of note for this clone: Its specificity is unknown.

The CDR3 is 11 amino acids. The germline V gene encodes CDR1 MDHEN and CDR2 SYDVKM. Trimming left V 3 bases short and J 7 bases short, with 3 bases between. Libraries were prepared by immunoSEQ multiplex PCR; TCRdb keeps only in-frame clonotypes and omits some of them. The repertoire consists of some 49,000 clones, with roughly 80% occurring once and the leading ten covering roughly 7.2%. Sequences were derived from peripheral blood, sampled on day 0 of AZD1222 vaccination. The TCR originated in an adult in good health. The chain carries TRBV28 and TRBJ2-2; no reliable D call. DNA of the CDR3: TGTGCCAGCAGTTTGCTCGGGGAGCTGTTTTTT. Translated: CASSLLGELFF.